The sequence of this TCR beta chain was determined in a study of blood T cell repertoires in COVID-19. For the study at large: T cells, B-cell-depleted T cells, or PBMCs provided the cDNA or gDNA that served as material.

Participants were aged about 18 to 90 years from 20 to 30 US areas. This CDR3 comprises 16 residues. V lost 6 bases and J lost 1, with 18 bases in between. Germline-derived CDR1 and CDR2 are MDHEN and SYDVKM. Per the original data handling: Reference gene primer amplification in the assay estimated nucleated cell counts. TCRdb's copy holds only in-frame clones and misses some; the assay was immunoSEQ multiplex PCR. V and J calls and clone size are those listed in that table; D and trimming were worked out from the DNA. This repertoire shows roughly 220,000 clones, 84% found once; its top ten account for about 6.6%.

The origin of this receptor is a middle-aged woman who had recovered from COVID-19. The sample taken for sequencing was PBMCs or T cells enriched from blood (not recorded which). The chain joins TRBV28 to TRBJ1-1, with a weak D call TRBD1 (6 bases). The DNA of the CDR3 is TGTGCCAGCAGCTCCCCACGGGGGGCAGGGAACACTGAAGCTTTCTTT. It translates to CASSSPRGAGNTEAFF.